The sequence of this TCR beta chain was determined in a study of blood T cell repertoires in COVID-19. Produced via immunoSEQ multiplex PCR; TCRdb's table is partial and in-frame only. The repertoire holds under 150,000 clones, with approximately 80% as singletons. The trim removed 3 bases at V and 3 bases at J, leaving 7 bases unmatched. Per the germline V gene, CDR1 is LGHDT and CDR2 is YNNKEL (reference sequence). This CDR3 spans 16 amino acids. The clonotype was recovered from a middle-aged man with active or convalescent COVID-19. Sequencing was performed on peripheral blood. The chain couples TRBV3-1 (or the pseudogene TRBV3-2) to TRBJ1-1; TRBD1 agrees at 10 bases. This CDR3 is CASSHRDRGIYTEAFF. DNA for the CDR3: TGTGCCAGCAGCCACAGGGACAGGGGTATTTACACTGAAGCTTTCTTT.